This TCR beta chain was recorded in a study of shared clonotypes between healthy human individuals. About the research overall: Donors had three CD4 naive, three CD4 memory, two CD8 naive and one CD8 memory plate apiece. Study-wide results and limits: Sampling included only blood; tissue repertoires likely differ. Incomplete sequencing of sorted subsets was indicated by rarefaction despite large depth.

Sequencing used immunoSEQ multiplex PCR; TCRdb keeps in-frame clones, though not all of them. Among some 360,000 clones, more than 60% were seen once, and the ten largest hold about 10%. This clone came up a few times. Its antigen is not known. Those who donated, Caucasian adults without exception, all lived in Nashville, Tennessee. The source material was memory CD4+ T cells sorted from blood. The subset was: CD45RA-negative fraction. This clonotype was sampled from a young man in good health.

The CDR3 spells CAWSSIQGRRAGADTQYF. CDR3 bases: TGTGCCTGGAGTAGTATACAGGGCCGCCGAGCTGGGGCAGATACGCAGTATTTT. The chain links TRBV30 to TRBJ2-3, with a weak D call TRBD1 (6 bases). The germline V gene encodes CDR1 GTSNPN and CDR2 SVGIG (reference sequence). Trimming cost V 2 bases and J 4 bases, with 25 bases left between them. The CDR3 length is 18 residues.